This TCR beta chain was obtained from a study of cytomegalovirus exposure and HLA in healthy donors. Study context: Ancestry clustering placed around 80% of several hundred genotyped donors in the Caucasian-associated cluster. Study conclusions and caveats: Later on, a genetic analysis was performed. It linked a missense variant in DCLRE1C with V- and J-gene trimming of TCR beta.

V was shortened by 4 bases and J by 3 bases, with 15 bases between the two germline ends. The CDR3 length is 15 residues. Germline V lookup: CDR1 ENHRY, CDR2 SYGVKD. In this sample, this clone turned up once. Its antigen remains unknown. PCR involved 60 Vbeta and 13 Jbeta primers. Produced via immunoSEQ multiplex PCR; TCRdb's table is partial and in-frame only. The data show more than 85,000 clones, around 85% seen once. V and J are TRBV10-3 and TRBJ1-1; D unclear. The sequencing input was PBMCs. The receptor was derived from a man between 40 and 49 years old in good health and CMV-seronegative. CDR3 DNA: TGTGCCATCAGTGGACCGGGAGGCTCCGACACTGAAGCTTTCTTT. Translation gives CAISGPGGSDTEAFF.